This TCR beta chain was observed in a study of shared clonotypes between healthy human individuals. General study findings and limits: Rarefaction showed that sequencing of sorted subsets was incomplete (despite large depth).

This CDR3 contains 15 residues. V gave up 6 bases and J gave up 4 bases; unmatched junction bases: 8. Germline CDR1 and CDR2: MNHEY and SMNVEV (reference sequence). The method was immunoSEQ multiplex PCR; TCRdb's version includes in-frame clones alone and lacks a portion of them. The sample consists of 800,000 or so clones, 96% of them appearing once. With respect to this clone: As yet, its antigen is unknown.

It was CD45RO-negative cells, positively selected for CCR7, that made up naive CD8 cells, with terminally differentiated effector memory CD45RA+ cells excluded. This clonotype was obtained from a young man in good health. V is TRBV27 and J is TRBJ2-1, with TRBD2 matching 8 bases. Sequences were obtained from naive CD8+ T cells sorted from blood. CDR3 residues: CASSHTLAVYNEQFF. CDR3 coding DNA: TGTGCCAGCAGCCACACACTAGCGGTGTACAATGAGCAGTTCTTC.